What follows is one T cell receptor (beta chain) and its context. What it binds is unknown. The entry originates in a study of T cell repertoires in cytomegalovirus infection. Looking at the study overall: Evidence of both CMV infection and a matching HLA type came from public TCR beta signatures.

Study conclusions and caveats: The study found HLA-C-restricted CMV-specific TCR beta clonotypes dominating the ex vivo response.

The trim removed 6 bases at V and 2 bases at J, leaving 4 bases unmatched. The germline gives CDR1 MNHEY, CDR2 SVGEGT. This CDR3 spans 15 amino acids. TCRdb processed the reads anew with MiXCR; each CDR3 protein has one entry. The data contain around 550,000 distinct CDR3 sequences, roughly 29% of them singletons. Sequenced sample: PBMCs. The rearrangement uses TRBV6-2 or TRBV6-3 and TRBJ2-6, with TRBD1 identical over 7 bases. The sequence came from a human donor in good health (CMV status not recorded). Some clones in this sample may be carry-over from other donors' samples. The CDR3 sequence is CASRTGQTGANVLTF. The CDR3 coding sequence is TGTGCCAGCAGGACAGGGCAGACTGGGGCCAACGTCCTGACTTTC.